The rows below give T cell receptor beta chains drawn from one sample of a study of early T cells in non-severe SARS-CoV-2 infection. TCRdb re-derived calls from the 5' RACE reads in MiXCR, one entry per CDR3 protein. Of tens of thousands of distinct CDR3 sequences in the sample, roughly 8% were seen once. The sample consisted of whole blood. The receptors were sampled from an adult who was a healthcare worker with PCR-confirmed SARS-CoV-2 infection or an uninfected control (not recorded which). Each CDR3 is given with its conserved first and last residue. A D gene is named only where the DNA matches it firmly. Rows give clone size only sometimes, using once, few, many, or a class for an expanded clone.

d_call: TRBD2
v_call: TRBV19
clone_size: few
j_call: TRBJ2-3
cdr3_aa: CASSPQPGLAGGTQYF
cdr3_nt: TGTGCCAGTAGTCCGCAGCCGGGACTAGCGGGGGGTACGCAGTATTTT

d_call: .
v_call: TRBV12-5
clone_size: few
j_call: TRBJ1-2
cdr3_aa: CASGSGEYGYTF
cdr3_nt: TGTGCTAGTGGCTCCGGAGAATATGGCTACACCTTC

d_call: TRBD1
v_call: TRBV12-3/TRBV12-4
clone_size: many
j_call: TRBJ1-1
cdr3_aa: CASRAQGAGVNTEAFF
cdr3_nt: TGTGCCAGCAGAGCCCAGGGGGCGGGAGTGAACACTGAAGCTTTCTTT

d_call: .
v_call: TRBV20-1
clone_size: many
j_call: TRBJ2-1
cdr3_aa: CSARGAAGNFYNEQFF
cdr3_nt: TGCAGTGCTAGAGGGGCCGCGGGGAACTTTTACAATGAGCAGTTCTTC

d_call: .
v_call: TRBV7-2
clone_size: many
j_call: TRBJ2-1
cdr3_aa: CASSLLNEQFF
cdr3_nt: TGTGCCAGCAGCCTCCTCAATGAGCAGTTCTTC

d_call: .
v_call: TRBV18
clone_size: .
j_call: TRBJ1-5
cdr3_aa: CASSGYAEASQPQHF
cdr3_nt: TGTGCCAGCTCCGGCTACGCCGAGGCCAGTCAGCCCCAGCATTTT

d_call: .
v_call: TRBV6-5
clone_size: .
j_call: TRBJ2-7
cdr3_aa: CASRAPGSYEQYF
cdr3_nt: TGTGCCAGCAGAGCCCCAGGCTCCTACGAGCAGTACTTC

d_call: .
v_call: TRBV20-1
clone_size: few
j_call: TRBJ1-2
cdr3_aa: CSATPGGNYGYTF
cdr3_nt: TGCAGTGCTACCCCGGGGGGCAACTATGGCTACACCTTC

d_call: .
v_call: TRBV28
clone_size: .
j_call: TRBJ2-7
cdr3_aa: CASSFSVGEQYF
cdr3_nt: TGTGCCAGCAGTTTCTCCGTCGGGGAGCAGTACTTC

d_call: .
v_call: TRBV28
clone_size: .
j_call: TRBJ1-3
cdr3_aa: CASRRRDTGNTIYF
cdr3_nt: TGTGCCAGCCGGCGTCGCGACACTGGAAACACCATATATTTT

d_call: TRBD2
v_call: TRBV20-1
clone_size: few
j_call: TRBJ2-1
cdr3_aa: CSAGDSSGSNEQFF
cdr3_nt: TGCAGTGCTGGGGACTCTAGCGGGAGCAATGAGCAGTTCTTC

d_call: TRBD2
v_call: TRBV27
clone_size: .
j_call: TRBJ2-3
cdr3_aa: CASSSREVRDTQYF
cdr3_nt: TGTGCCAGCAGTTCCCGGGAGGTTCGAGATACGCAGTATTTT

d_call: .
v_call: TRBV5-1
clone_size: .
j_call: TRBJ2-2
cdr3_aa: CASSLSRGSGELFF
cdr3_nt: TGCGCCAGCAGCTTGTCCCGGGGGTCCGGGGAGCTGTTTTTT

d_call: .
v_call: TRBV28
clone_size: few
j_call: TRBJ2-2
cdr3_aa: CASSLPGTNTGELFF
cdr3_nt: TGTGCCAGCAGCCTCCCCGGGACCAATACCGGGGAGCTGTTTTTT

d_call: TRBD2
v_call: TRBV6-4
clone_size: .
j_call: TRBJ2-1
cdr3_aa: CASSEREYNEQFF
cdr3_nt: TGTGCCAGCAGTGAGCGGGAGTACAATGAGCAGTTCTTC

d_call: .
v_call: TRBV3-1
clone_size: .
j_call: TRBJ2-1
cdr3_aa: CASSPSFNEQFF
cdr3_nt: TGTGCCAGCAGCCCGTCTTTCAATGAGCAGTTCTTC

d_call: .
v_call: TRBV6-5
clone_size: few
j_call: TRBJ1-2
cdr3_aa: CASSSGQSSIYGYTF
cdr3_nt: TGTGCCAGCAGTTCCGGACAGTCTTCGATCTATGGCTACACCTTC

d_call: TRBD1
v_call: TRBV6-5
clone_size: .
j_call: TRBJ1-2
cdr3_aa: CASSTPGQGGYGYTF
cdr3_nt: TGTGCCAGCAGTACTCCGGGACAGGGAGGCTATGGCTACACCTTC

d_call: TRBD2
v_call: TRBV5-1
clone_size: .
j_call: TRBJ2-7
cdr3_aa: CASSLGASGSSYEQYF
cdr3_nt: TGCGCCAGCAGCTTGGGGGCTAGCGGGAGCTCCTACGAGCAGTACTTC

d_call: TRBD1
v_call: TRBV24-1
clone_size: few
j_call: TRBJ2-2
cdr3_aa: CATRGGDRGVGELFF
cdr3_nt: TGTGCCACTCGGGGAGGAGACAGGGGAGTCGGGGAGCTGTTTTTT

d_call: TRBD2
v_call: TRBV3-1
clone_size: few
j_call: TRBJ2-1
cdr3_aa: CASSHQNRGSWYNEQFF
cdr3_nt: TGTGCCAGCAGCCACCAAAATCGCGGGAGTTGGTACAATGAGCAGTTCTTC

d_call: .
v_call: TRBV27
clone_size: many
j_call: TRBJ1-1
cdr3_aa: CASSFGALKVGTEAFF
cdr3_nt: TGTGCCAGCAGTTTTGGAGCTCTGAAGGTGGGCACTGAAGCTTTCTTT

d_call: TRBD1
v_call: TRBV9
clone_size: many
j_call: TRBJ2-3
cdr3_aa: CASSGGGWSTDTQYF
cdr3_nt: TGTGCCAGCAGCGGAGGGGGCTGGAGCACAGATACGCAGTATTTT

d_call: TRBD2
v_call: TRBV11-1
clone_size: few
j_call: TRBJ2-1
cdr3_aa: CASSPSGRAMEQFF
cdr3_nt: TGTGCCAGCAGTCCTAGCGGGAGGGCCATGGAGCAGTTCTTC

d_call: .
v_call: TRBV7-9
clone_size: many
j_call: TRBJ2-3
cdr3_aa: CASSLGGADTQYF
cdr3_nt: TGTGCCAGCAGCTTAGGGGGCGCAGATACGCAGTATTTT

d_call: .
v_call: TRBV5-1
clone_size: many
j_call: TRBJ1-2
cdr3_aa: CASSAYYGYTF
cdr3_nt: TGCGCCAGCAGCGCCTACTATGGCTACACCTTC

d_call: .
v_call: TRBV24-1
clone_size: few
j_call: TRBJ2-1
cdr3_aa: CATSDLLDGYNEQFF
cdr3_nt: TGTGCCACCAGTGATTTGTTGGACGGATACAATGAGCAGTTCTTC

d_call: .
v_call: TRBV28
clone_size: few
j_call: TRBJ1-5
cdr3_aa: CASSLRFLRNQPQHF
cdr3_nt: TGTGCCAGCAGTTTAAGGTTCCTGAGAAATCAGCCCCAGCATTTT

d_call: .
v_call: TRBV3-1
clone_size: .
j_call: TRBJ1-6
cdr3_aa: CASSQVNSPLHF
cdr3_nt: TGTGCCAGCAGCCAAGTCAACTCACCCCTCCACTTT

d_call: TRBD1
v_call: TRBV28
clone_size: many
j_call: TRBJ1-2
cdr3_aa: CASSRTGLYGYTF
cdr3_nt: TGTGCCAGCAGCCGGACAGGCCTCTATGGCTACACCTTC

d_call: TRBD2
v_call: TRBV20-1
clone_size: few
j_call: TRBJ2-2
cdr3_aa: CSARGLAGGTGELFF
cdr3_nt: TGCAGTGCTAGAGGGCTAGCGGGAGGTACCGGGGAGCTGTTTTTT

d_call: .
v_call: TRBV30
clone_size: many
j_call: TRBJ1-1
cdr3_aa: CAFVSNTEAFF
cdr3_nt: TGTGCCTTTGTATCGAACACTGAAGCTTTCTTT

d_call: .
v_call: TRBV28
clone_size: .
j_call: TRBJ1-1
cdr3_aa: CASSPGGGIAEAFF
cdr3_nt: TGTGCCAGCAGTCCCGGCGGGGGCATCGCCGAAGCTTTCTTT

d_call: TRBD2
v_call: TRBV20-1
clone_size: few
j_call: TRBJ2-1
cdr3_aa: CSAGRTSGRNNEQFF
cdr3_nt: TGCAGTGCTGGAAGGACTAGCGGGAGGAACAATGAGCAGTTCTTC

d_call: .
v_call: TRBV6-5
clone_size: few
j_call: TRBJ1-1
cdr3_aa: CASSYDGAAEAFF
cdr3_nt: TGTGCCAGCAGTTACGACGGGGCCGCTGAAGCTTTCTTT

d_call: .
v_call: TRBV28
clone_size: few
j_call: TRBJ1-6
cdr3_aa: CASSPGLSSYNSPLHF
cdr3_nt: TGTGCCAGCAGTCCCGGACTGAGCTCCTATAATTCACCCCTCCACTTT

d_call: .
v_call: TRBV2
clone_size: many
j_call: TRBJ2-5
cdr3_aa: CASSANGRAIGETQYF
cdr3_nt: TGTGCCAGCAGTGCGAACGGGAGAGCCATCGGAGAGACCCAGTACTTC

d_call: TRBD2
v_call: TRBV28
clone_size: .
j_call: TRBJ2-7
cdr3_aa: CASSPTLLAGRTYEQYF
cdr3_nt: TGTGCCAGCAGCCCCACCTTACTAGCGGGAAGGACCTACGAGCAGTACTTC

d_call: TRBD1
v_call: TRBV29-1
clone_size: many
j_call: TRBJ2-7
cdr3_aa: CSVAGQSSYEQYF
cdr3_nt: TGCAGCGTTGCGGGACAGAGCTCCTACGAGCAGTACTTC

d_call: .
v_call: TRBV19
clone_size: .
j_call: TRBJ1-4
cdr3_aa: CASRRTRGEKLFF
cdr3_nt: TGTGCCAGTAGACGAACGAGGGGTGAAAAACTGTTTTTT